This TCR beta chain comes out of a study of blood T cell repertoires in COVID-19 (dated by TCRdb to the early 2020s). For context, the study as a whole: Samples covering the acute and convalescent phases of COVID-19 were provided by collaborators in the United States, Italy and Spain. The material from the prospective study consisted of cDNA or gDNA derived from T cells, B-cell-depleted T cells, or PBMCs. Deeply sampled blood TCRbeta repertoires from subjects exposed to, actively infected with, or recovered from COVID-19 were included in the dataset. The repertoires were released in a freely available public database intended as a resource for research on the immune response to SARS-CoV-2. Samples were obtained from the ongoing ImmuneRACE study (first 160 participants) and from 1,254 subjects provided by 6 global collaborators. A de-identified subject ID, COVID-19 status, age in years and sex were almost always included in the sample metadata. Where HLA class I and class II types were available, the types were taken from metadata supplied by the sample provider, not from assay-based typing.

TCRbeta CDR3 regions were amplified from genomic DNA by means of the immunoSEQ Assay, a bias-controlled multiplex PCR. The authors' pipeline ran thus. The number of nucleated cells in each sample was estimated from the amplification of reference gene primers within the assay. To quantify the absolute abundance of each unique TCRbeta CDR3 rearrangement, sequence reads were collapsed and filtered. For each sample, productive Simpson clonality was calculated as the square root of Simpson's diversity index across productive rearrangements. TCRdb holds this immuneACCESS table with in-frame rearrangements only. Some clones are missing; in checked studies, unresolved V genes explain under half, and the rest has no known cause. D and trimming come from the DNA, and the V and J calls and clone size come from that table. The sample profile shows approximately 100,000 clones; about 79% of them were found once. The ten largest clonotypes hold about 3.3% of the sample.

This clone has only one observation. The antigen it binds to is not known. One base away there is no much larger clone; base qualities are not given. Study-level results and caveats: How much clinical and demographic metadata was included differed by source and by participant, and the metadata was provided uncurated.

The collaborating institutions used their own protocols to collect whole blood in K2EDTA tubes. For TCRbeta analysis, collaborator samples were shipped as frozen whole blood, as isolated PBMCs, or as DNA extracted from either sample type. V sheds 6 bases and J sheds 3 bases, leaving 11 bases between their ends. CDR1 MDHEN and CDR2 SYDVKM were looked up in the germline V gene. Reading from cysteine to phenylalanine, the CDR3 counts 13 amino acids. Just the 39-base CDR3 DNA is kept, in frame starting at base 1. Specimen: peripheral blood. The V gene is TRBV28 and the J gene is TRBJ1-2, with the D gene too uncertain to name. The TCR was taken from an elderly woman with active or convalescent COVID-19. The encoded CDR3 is CASSSNLDYGYTF. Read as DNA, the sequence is TGTGCCAGCAGCTCTAATTTGGACTATGGCTACACCTTC.